Following are 12 T cell receptor beta chains from one sample sequenced in a study of cytomegalovirus exposure and HLA in healthy donors. It was with 60 Vbeta and 13 Jbeta primers that the PCR ran. Some clones are missing from TCRdb's copy, which holds only in-frame ones; the method was immunoSEQ multiplex PCR. The sample has 100,000 to 150,000 clones, approximately 80% seen once. The sequenced sample was PBMCs. Receptors originate from a young man in good health and CMV-seronegative.

V gene TRBV5-4 combines with J gene TRBJ2-2; 8 nucleotides line up with TRBD1. CDR1 and CDR2 from the germline V gene are SGHNT and YYREEE (reference sequence). V lost 2 bases to trimming and J lost 5 bases; unmatched junction nucleotides: 8. CDR3 length equals 16 residues. The CDR3 protein is CASSFGRGPETGELFF. As DNA, the CDR3 is TGTGCCAGCAGCTTTGGCAGGGGGCCTGAGACCGGGGAGCTGTTTTTT.

The CDR3 DNA reads TGTGCCAGCAGTGAACTAGCGGTGGGCAATGAGCAGTTCTTC. This gives the protein CASSELAVGNEQFF. The chain combines TRBV2 with TRBJ2-1; 7 bases are a match to TRBD2. Germline values: CDR1 SNHLY, CDR2 FYNNEI. This CDR3 has 14 amino acids. Unmatched junction bases numbered 4, after V lost 2 bases and J lost 6 bases.

This chain links TRBV6-4 with TRBJ2-1; 7 nucleotides align to TRBD2. The CDR3 is 13 amino acids. The J segment lost 4 bases and the V segment lost 9 bases, leaving 6 bases of the junction unmatched. The germline V gene encodes CDR1 MRHNA and CDR2 SNTAGT. The CDR3, as DNA: TGTGCCAGACGGGGAGGGTTATACAATGAGCAGTTCTTC. Protein product: CARRGGLYNEQFF.

The genes are TRBV7-2 and TRBJ1-1; 9 bases are shared with TRBD1. CDR3 size: 13 residues. Germline V gene sequence: CDR1 SGHTA, CDR2 FQGNSA. The J segment lost 8 bases and the V segment lost 4 bases, leaving 5 bases of the junction unmatched. The CDR3 DNA sequence: TGTGCCAGCAGCTCCGACAGGGGGTGGGAAGCTTTCTTT. Amino acids: CASSSDRGWEAFF.

This chain links TRBV27 with TRBJ2-7; TRBD2 is a possible D gene (5 bases). The germline V gene has CDR1 MNHEY and CDR2 SMNVEV (reference sequence). Trimming stripped 2 bases from V and 3 bases from J, with 14 bases between. The CDR3 has 15 amino acids. The CDR3 is CASSLNGIEGYEQYF. Written as DNA, the CDR3 is TGTGCCAGCAGTTTAAACGGGATAGAGGGCTACGAGCAGTACTTC.

This clone was detected a few times. The gene calls are TRBV6-1 and TRBJ1-2, with 7 bases identical to TRBD1. In germline, CDR1 is MNHNS, CDR2 SASEGT. V shed 3 bases and J 3 bases; nucleotides not matched to a gene: 1. The CDR3 totals 13 residues. The CDR3 protein is CASSDRGYYGYTF. The CDR3 DNA sequence: TGTGCCAGCAGTGACAGGGGGTACTATGGCTACACCTTC.

The rearrangement uses TRBV7-8 and TRBJ2-4, with D maybe TRBD2 (5 bases). In germline, CDR1 is SGHVS, CDR2 FQNEAQ. V was cut by 1 base and J by 0 bases, with 13 bases left in between. The CDR3 runs to 17 residues. The CDR3 spells CASSLGRWELAKNIQYF. The CDR3 DNA follows: TGTGCCAGCAGCTTAGGGAGGTGGGAGTTAGCCAAAAACATTCAGTACTTC.

The rearrangement links TRBV11-2 to TRBJ1-6; possibly TRBD1 for D (5 bases). V gave up 1 base and J gave up 13 bases, with 14 bases separating them. The CDR3 contains 14 residues. Germline V gene data show CDR1 as SGHAT and CDR2 as FQNNGV. The CDR3 spells CASSLVGAARPLHF. The CDR3 DNA reads as TGTGCCAGCAGCTTAGTTGGGGCGGCCCGGCCCCTCCACTTT.

The rearrangement uses TRBV7-9 and TRBJ1-1; 8 positions match TRBD1. CDR3 length: 15 amino acids. J lost 2 bases, V lost 5 bases, and 7 bases had no gene match. Germline CDR1 reads SEHNR; CDR2 reads FQNEAQ (reference sequence). The CDR3 here is CASSPPQGANTEAFF. In DNA form, the CDR3 reads TGTGCCAGCAGCCCTCCGCAGGGGGCAAACACTGAAGCTTTCTTT.

The chain joins TRBV5-4 to TRBJ2-5; 7 bases match TRBD2. The end of the DNA is better explained by TRBJ2-7, so the J call may be wrong. CDR3 length equals 16 residues. Germline V gene lookup returns CDR1 SGHNT and CDR2 YYREEE (reference sequence). CDR3 loop: CASSAGEGSPSYEQYF. The DNA of the CDR3 is TGTGCCAGCAGCGCCGGGGAGGGCAGTCCCTCCTACGAGCAGTACTTC.

This clone was found a few times. The V and J genes are TRBV6-6 and TRBJ1-5, with a possible D match to TRBD1 (6 bases). Trimming cost V 5 bases and J 1 base, with 12 bases left between them. This CDR3 is 15 amino acids long. CDR1 MNHNY and CDR2 SVGAGI come from the germline V gene (reference sequence). CDR3 coding DNA: TGTGCCAGCAGTCAACCGACAGGAAGCAATCAGCCCCAGCATTTT. Translating it yields CASSQPTGSNQPQHF.

The chain uses TRBV29-1 and TRBJ2-2; D not certain. This CDR3 has 13 residues. Germline V gene sequence: CDR1 SQVTM, CDR2 ANQGSEA. V was pared by 3 bases and J by 5 bases, with 10 bases between. The CDR3 nucleotides read TGCAGCGTTGACCGACGAGGTACCGGGGAGCTGTTTTTT. This gives the protein CSVDRRGTGELFF.